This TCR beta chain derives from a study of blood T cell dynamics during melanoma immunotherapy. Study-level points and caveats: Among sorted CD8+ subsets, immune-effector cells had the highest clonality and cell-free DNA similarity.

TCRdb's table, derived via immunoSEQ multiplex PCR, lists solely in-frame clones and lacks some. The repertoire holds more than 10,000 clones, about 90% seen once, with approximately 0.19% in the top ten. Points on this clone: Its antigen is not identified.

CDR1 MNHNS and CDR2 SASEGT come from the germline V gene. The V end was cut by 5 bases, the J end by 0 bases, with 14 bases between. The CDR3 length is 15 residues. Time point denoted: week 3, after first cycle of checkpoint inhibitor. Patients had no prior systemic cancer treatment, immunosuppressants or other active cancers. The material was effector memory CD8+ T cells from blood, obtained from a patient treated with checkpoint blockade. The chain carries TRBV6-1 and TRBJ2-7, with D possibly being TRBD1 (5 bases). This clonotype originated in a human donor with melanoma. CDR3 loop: CASSSLTVSSYEQYF. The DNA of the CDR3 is TGTGCCAGCAGTTCCCTGACAGTAAGCTCCTACGAGCAGTACTTC.